This entry lists 3 T cell receptor beta chains sequenced from one sample in a study of blood T cell repertoires in COVID-19. Profiled with immunoSEQ multiplex PCR; TCRdb holds only in-frame clones, not every one. This sample has around 100,000 clones, with about 85% found just once. The sample was peripheral blood. The receptors stem from a man aged 35 to 55 with acute or convalescent COVID-19.

The chain is built from TRBV5-3 and TRBJ2-7; 9 bases agree with TRBD1. TRBV5-3 is identified as an open reading frame with a role that is uncertain. The CDR3 is 17 residues long. V was pared by 0 bases and J by 3 bases, with 10 bases of the junction left unmatched. The CDR3 region is CARSLVWGQGPLYEQYF. CDR3 DNA sequence: TGTGCCAGAAGCTTGGTATGGGGACAGGGCCCCCTCTACGAGCAGTACTTC.

The CDR3 sequence is CASSLGGGNIETQYF. The CDR3 region has the DNA TGTGCCAGCAGCTTAGGTGGGGGGAATATCGAGACCCAGTACTTC. J is TRBJ2-5 and V is TRBV7-2, with TRBD2 as a possible D gene (6 bases). Germline V CDR1 and CDR2: SGHTA, FQGNSA. V lost 1 base and J lost 5, with 14 bases in between. The CDR3 sequence is 15 residues long.

The chain employs TRBV12-3 or TRBV12-4 and TRBJ1-2; D unclear. The CDR3 spans 12 residues. Deletions cut 3 bases from V and 6 bases from J, with 8 bases between. The DNA for the CDR3 is TGTGCCAGCAGTTTGAGCGGTCATGGCTACACCTTC. Residues: CASSLSGHGYTF.